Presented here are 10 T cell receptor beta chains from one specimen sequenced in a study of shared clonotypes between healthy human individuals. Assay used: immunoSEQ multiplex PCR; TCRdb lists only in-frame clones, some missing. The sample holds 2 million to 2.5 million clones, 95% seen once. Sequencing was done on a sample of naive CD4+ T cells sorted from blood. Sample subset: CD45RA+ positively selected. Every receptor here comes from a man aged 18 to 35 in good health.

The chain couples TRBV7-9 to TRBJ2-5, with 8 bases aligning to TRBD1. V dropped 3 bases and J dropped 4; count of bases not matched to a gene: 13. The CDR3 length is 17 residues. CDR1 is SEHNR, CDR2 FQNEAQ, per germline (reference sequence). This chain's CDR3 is CASSFAYRGEEGETQYF. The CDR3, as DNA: TGTGCCAGCAGCTTTGCCTACAGGGGGGAAGAGGGAGAGACCCAGTACTTC.

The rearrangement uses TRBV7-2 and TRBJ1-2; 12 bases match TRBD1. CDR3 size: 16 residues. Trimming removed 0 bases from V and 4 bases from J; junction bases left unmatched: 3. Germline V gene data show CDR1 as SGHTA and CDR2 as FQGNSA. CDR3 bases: TGTGCCAGCAGCTTAGCGGGGACAGGGGGCATCTATGGCTACACCTTC. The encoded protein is CASSLAGTGGIYGYTF.

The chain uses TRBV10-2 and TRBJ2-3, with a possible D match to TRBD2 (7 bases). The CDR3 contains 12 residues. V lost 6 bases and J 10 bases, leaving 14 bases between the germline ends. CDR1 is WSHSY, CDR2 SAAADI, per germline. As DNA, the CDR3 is TGCGCCAGCAGCGAACAGGGAGGGTCGCAGTATTTT. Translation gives CASSEQGGSQYF.

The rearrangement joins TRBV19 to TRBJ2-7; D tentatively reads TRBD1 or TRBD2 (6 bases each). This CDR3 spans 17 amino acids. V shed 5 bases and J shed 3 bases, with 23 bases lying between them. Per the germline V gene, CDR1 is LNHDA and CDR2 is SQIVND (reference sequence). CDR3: CASSGKTGTGANYEQYF. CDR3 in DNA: TGTGCCAGTAGTGGAAAGACAGGAACGGGGGCTAACTACGAGCAGTACTTC.

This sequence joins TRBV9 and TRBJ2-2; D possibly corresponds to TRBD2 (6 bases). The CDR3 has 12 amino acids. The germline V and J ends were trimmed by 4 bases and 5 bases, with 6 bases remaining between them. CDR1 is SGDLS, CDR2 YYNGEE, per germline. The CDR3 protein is CASSRETGELFF. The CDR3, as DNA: TGTGCCAGCAGCCGGGAGACCGGGGAGCTGTTTTTT. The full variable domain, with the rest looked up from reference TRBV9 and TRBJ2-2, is DSGVTQTPKHLITATGQRVTLRCSPRSGDLSVYWYQQSLDQGLQFLIQYYNGEERAKGNILERFSAQQFPDLHSELNLSSLELGDSALYFCASSRETGELFFGEGSRLTVL.

CDR3 DNA sequence: TGTGCCAGCAGCTTTTTACGGGTTGAGACCCAGTACTTC. As protein: CASSFLRVETQYF. The V and J genes are TRBV7-2 and TRBJ2-5; D uncertain. The CDR3 length is 13 residues. V gave up 3 bases and J gave up 5 bases, with 10 bases separating them. CDR1 and CDR2 (germline): SGHTA, FQGNSA.

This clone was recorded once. The CDR3 protein is CASGLPRPPGQFF. The DNA of the CDR3 is TGTGCTAGTGGTTTGCCCCGGCCCCCGGGGCAGTTCTTC. The rearrangement links TRBV12-5 to TRBJ2-1, with unresolved D. Germline V gene sequence: CDR1 LGHNT, CDR2 FRNRAP. The CDR3 is 13 residues long. Trimming cost V 2 bases and J 12 bases, with 14 bases left between them.

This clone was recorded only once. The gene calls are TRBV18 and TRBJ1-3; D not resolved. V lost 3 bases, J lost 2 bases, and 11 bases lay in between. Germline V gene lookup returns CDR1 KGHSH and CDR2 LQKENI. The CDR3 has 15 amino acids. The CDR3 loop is CASSPQNSPGNTIYF. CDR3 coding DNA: TGTGCCAGCTCACCCCAAAACAGCCCTGGAAACACCATATATTTT.

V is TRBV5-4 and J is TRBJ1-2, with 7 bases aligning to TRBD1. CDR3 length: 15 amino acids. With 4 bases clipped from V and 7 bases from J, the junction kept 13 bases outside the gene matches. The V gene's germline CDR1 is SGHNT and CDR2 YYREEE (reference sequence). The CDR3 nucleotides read TGTGCCAGCAGCCCCATTAATGGACAGGACGGTGGCTACACCTTC. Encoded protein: CASSPINGQDGGYTF.

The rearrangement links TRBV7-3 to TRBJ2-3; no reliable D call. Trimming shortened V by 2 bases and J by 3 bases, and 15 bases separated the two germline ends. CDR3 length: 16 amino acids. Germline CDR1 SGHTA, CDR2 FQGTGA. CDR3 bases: TGTGCCAGCAGCTTAGACGGCGGTTTGGGGACAGATACGCAGTATTTT. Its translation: CASSLDGGLGTDTQYF.